This T cell receptor (beta chain) was documented in a study of beta chain features in type 1 diabetes. The entirety of the isolated RNA underwent reverse transcription, so expressed TCRB transcripts were sequenced. The repertoire was sequenced with immunoSEQ multiplex PCR; TCRdb's copy has only in-frame clones and lacks some. Of 150,000 to 170,000 clones detected, 10% appear once; the ten largest clones hold more than 0.4%. Trimming removed 0 bases from V and 8 bases from J, with 16 bases in between. The germline V gene encodes CDR1 ENHRY and CDR2 SYGVKD. The CDR3 consists of 15 residues. The sample holds a few counts of this clone. No antigen is known for it. Post-sort purity exceeded 98% for all sorted populations. Study results and caveats: There was a moderate but significant shortening of TCRB CDR3s in all four CD4+ subsets of Type 1 diabetes patients. A possible short-template PCR bias applies equally to patients and controls. Here, the possible influence of HLA type (on TCRB rearrangement) remained unresolved.

The clonotype comes from a man under 40 with type 1 diabetes. The sample was central memory CD4+ T cells from blood. This sequence joins TRBV10-3 and TRBJ1-1, with D maybe TRBD1 (5 bases). CDR3 in amino acids: CAISESSGGISEAFF. The DNA of the CDR3 is TGTGCCATCAGTGAGTCGTCGGGGGGTATTAGCGAAGCTTTCTTT.